This T cell receptor (beta chain) was profiled in a study of early T cells in non-severe SARS-CoV-2 infection. Study-wide background: Whole-blood bulk RNA, unsorted, was sequenced, and chains were unpaired.

Researchers attached unique molecular identifiers to individual cDNA molecules. TCRdb analysed the 5' RACE reads with MiXCR anew, one entry per CDR3 protein. Seen here are 70,000 to 95,000 distinct CDR3 sequences, approximately 15% observed once, and the top ten hold approximately 0.5%. Study-level points and caveats: Anti-spike CD8 responses were favored by VDJdb matching, which missed private and CD4 specificities.

This clonotype was detected a few times. Its antigen is as yet unknown. The V end was cut by 0 bases, the J end by 3 bases, with 14 bases between. The CDR3 contains 16 residues. Germline values: CDR1 SNHLY, CDR2 FYNNEI. The genes are TRBV2 and TRBJ1-2; D is ambiguous. The sample was whole blood. The source of this sequence is an adult who was a healthcare worker with PCR-confirmed SARS-CoV-2 infection or an uninfected control (not recorded which). The CDR3 is CASSEAFGVVYYGYTF. The CDR3 region has the DNA TGTGCCAGCAGTGAAGCTTTCGGAGTCGTCTACTATGGCTACACCTTC.